This T cell receptor beta chain was retrieved from a study of blood T cell repertoires in COVID-19. The wider study: In each case, the material was cDNA or gDNA derived from T cells, B-cell-depleted T cells, or PBMCs.

J lost 6 bases, V lost 3 bases, and 10 bases had no gene match. CDR1 is MDHEN and CDR2 is SYDVKM in the germline V gene. This CDR3 has 15 residues. Study processing details: Scientists estimated how many nucleated cells there were by amplifying reference gene primers. Method: immunoSEQ multiplex PCR; TCRdb's copy keeps in-frame clones and lacks some. V and J calls and clone size come straight from that table; D and trimming were deduced from the DNA. The sample lists more than 100,000 clones, around 88% occurring once. This receptor was identified in a man between 50 and 59 years old with active or convalescent COVID-19. J is TRBJ2-7 and V is TRBV28; TRBD1 matches at 8 bases. Material for sequencing was peripheral blood. CDR3 sequence reads: CASSFTGTGSLEQYF. The DNA for the CDR3 is TGTGCCAGCAGTTTCACCGGGACAGGTTCTCTCGAGCAGTACTTC. The full variable domain, in which reference TRBV28 and TRBJ2-7 provide the parts outside the CDR3, is DVKVTQSSRYLVKRTGEKVFLECVQDMDHENMFWYRQDPGLGLRLIYFSYDVKMKEKGDIPEGYSVSREKKERFSLILESASTNQTSMYLCASSFTGTGSLEQYFGPGTRLTVT.